This record looks at one T cell receptor beta chain sequence and its context. This clone was seen more than once but under ten times. This receptor's antigen is unknown. Base qualities were left out, and no much larger clone turns up one base away. The data were taken from a study of cytomegalovirus exposure and HLA in healthy donors (dated by TCRdb to about 2017). In the study overall: According to an earlier analysis of around 600 of the donors, about 179 million T cells yielded roughly 110 million unique TCR beta sequences and about 280 Gb of sequence data. Across around 400 genotyped donors of the cohort, an average of about 240,000 unique TCR beta nucleotide sequences per donor were sequenced, and 15% to 20% of those sequences were non-productive. Donor age, sex, ethnicity and CMV serostatus were compiled together with the repertoire data. The study aimed to test whether signatures of past pathogen exposure could be identified by cataloging public T cell receptors. HLA typing included class I and class II loci at four-digit resolution. In an earlier analysis of a few hundred of the donors, high-throughput TCR beta sequencing was used to judge whether each TCR beta V gene segment behaved as functional or pseudogenic. Along with the roughly 700-subject first cohort, a separate validation cohort of some 130 different subjects was used. A later analysis re-analyzed previously published TCR beta repertoires from several hundred donors and added high-resolution HLA genotyping to study TCR occurrence patterns. Every discovery cohort repertoire had been produced on one sequencing platform. Roughly 5 DR-DQ haplotypes were handled as single units for association and clustering, since linkage in the cohort was strong. To predict cytomegalovirus infection status, the study brought together high-throughput TCR immunosequencing, statistical association of individual TCRs with disease status, and machine learning. Rather than drawing on any new phenotypic data, the later analysis identified candidate immune exposures from TCR beta sequences and the way those sequences occurred across donors. Typing coverage differed by locus: A, B, C, DRB1 and DQB1 were typed in about 629-640 donors, DQA1 in roughly 500, DPA1 in 600 to 610, and DPB1 in 472. The genetic ancestry cluster associated with self-reported Caucasian donors included 81% of the roughly 390 genotyped donors. A later genetic analysis used genome-wide SNP genotypes for about three fifths of the 666 donors, treating that subset as a discovery cohort. Using immunosequencing, the study profiled T cell repertoires from 640 or so subjects and related those repertoires to cytomegalovirus serostatus. An early release that covered around 590 HLA-typed donors contained approximately 320 gigabases of sequencing data and around 80 million unique TCR sequences. Here is what the overall study found, with its caveats: When HLA alleles, especially DR and DQ, strongly co-occurred, attributing TCR associations to individual alleles was difficult. In a later analysis, several top co-occurrence clusters were reported to appear linked to parvovirus B19, influenza, CMV and Epstein-Barr virus. The cohort was sequenced for TCR beta chains only, and without alpha or paired-chain data the features that could be detected were limited. Broadly in line with IMGT annotations, most TCR beta V segments showed up in productive rearrangements about 87% or about 30% of the time in an earlier analysis of 587 of the donors. Three of the identified cytomegalovirus-associated TCR beta chains were confirmed in vitro to be specific for cytomegalovirus antigens. According to a later analysis, TCR association rates differed among HLA loci, with DRB1 alleles showing the most associated TCRs and HLA-C alleles showing the fewest. Compared with the roughly 700-donor mean, donors in an Asian-associated ancestry cluster had fewer N-insertions in productive TCRs, according to a later genetic analysis. In a later analysis, most CMV-associated TCR beta chains were found to appear HLA-restricted, with HLA associations seemingly driven largely by CMV exposure. A total of some 180 TCR beta chains were listed by the study as associated with cytomegalovirus. A further reported finding was that TCR beta sequences accurately predicted the HLA-A and HLA-B alleles for most subjects in the first cohort. Because counts were too low, fewer than 20 rarely observed V segments, including chromosome 9 orphons, were excluded from the earlier analysis of some 590 of the donors. Because HLA typing was missing for some donors at each locus, association tests included only the typed subset. A cluster of highly shared sequence variants was judged likely to be a technical artifact of the sequencing pipeline. The presence/absence analyses assumed that sequencing depth was roughly uniform across donors, and that assumption may not be true. According to the authors, the approach could potentially be generalized to other disease states and immunological phenotypes. Some IMGT-functional V segments, including TRBV6-2 and TRBV6-3, could not be distinguished by the 87-base-pair reads and were therefore excluded. Cytomegalovirus status was reported to be diagnosed by the classifier with high specificity and sensitivity in both the original and validation cohorts. Specific HLA alleles were associated with over 15,000 TCR beta sequences at a false discovery rate of 0.05 in a later analysis. Compared with equally common non-associated chains, HLA-associated TCR beta chains in a later analysis were more clonally expanded and had lower generation probabilities. Most TCR sequences were seen in very few donors, while some public TCRs were found in many individuals. Correlated functional status among segregating V segments might reflect linkage disequilibrium, but an unknown experimental factor could not be ruled out. In a later genetic analysis, a missense DCLRE1C variant was associated with V-gene and J-gene trimming of TCR beta chains, and the association was replicated in an independent cohort. Immune exposure information for the cohort was limited to CMV serostatus.

Library preparation employed the immunoSEQ multiplex PCR assay. The multiplex PCR relied on a mix of 60 forward primers for TCR Vbeta segments and 13 reverse primers for TCR Jbeta segments. Amplification of the CDR3 region of rearranged TCR beta genes was performed with a multiplex PCR assay on genomic DNA. On the Illumina HiSeq System, the amplified TCR beta libraries were sequenced as 87-base-pair reads. The study's processing was this. A later analysis counted approximately 84 million unique TCR beta chains across the 550 to 700 repertoires, and 9 million to 14 million of these chains were shared by at least two donors. Raw reads were error-corrected and collapsed into unique sequences by a nearest-neighbor algorithm in which closely related sequences were merged to remove PCR and sequencing errors. Alignment of CDR3 sequences to IMGT reference sequences was used to assign V, D and J gene segments. Each retained sequence needed at least a six-nucleotide match to both a V gene segment and a J gene segment. Rearrangements were called productive when the CDR3 lacked stop codons and stayed in frame with V and J; all others were non-productive. CDR3 was defined by IMGT convention, running from the second conserved V-encoded cysteine to the conserved J-encoded phenylalanine. The earlier analysis of roughly 590 of the donors excluded sequences that lacked an unambiguous match to a single V gene segment. In an earlier analysis of several hundred of the donors, V segments were called functional above 56.7% productive rearrangements and were called segregating when the between-donor standard deviation exceeded 5%. A statistical classification framework was built for diagnosing cytomegalovirus status from the catalog of TCR beta chain sequences. A later analysis assigned V and J genes by comparing TCR nucleotide sequences with IMGT/GENE-DB human TR gene sequences. Using the TCRdist pipeline, a later analysis assigned CDR3 sequences along with most-parsimonious VDJ recombination scenarios. In a later analysis, every TCR beta chain was defined by the combination of its CDR3 amino acid sequence and its V-gene family, and reads without a unique V-gene family were dropped. As a way to deal with suspected cross-contamination and a sequencing artifact, a later analysis dropped approximately 590 nucleotide sequences that were highly shared and had low generation probability. For each public chain, a later analysis derived a clonal expansion index from normalized ranks of inferred template counts within each repertoire. Generation probabilities in a later analysis came from a VDJ recombination model fitted to out-of-frame rearrangements, and those results were checked against IGoR. Hypergeometric tests were used in a later analysis to score TCR-TCR, TCR-HLA and TCR-CMV co-occurrence, with a repertoire-size bias correction applied to the TCR pairs. In a later analysis, false discovery rates were estimated by permuting HLA or CMV assignments 20 times. In a later analysis, co-occurring TCRs were grouped using DBSCAN, with TCRdist sequence similarity added in when clustering inside HLA-allele-positive subsets. Co-occurrence clustering excluded repertoires with fewer than 30,000 or more than 120,000 public chains, plus five with anomalous nucleotide sharing. The table comes from immuneACCESS by way of TCRdb, which keeps in-frame sequences with V and J called. Part of the clones is missing from these tables; in studies checked, under half for an unresolved V gene and the rest for unknown reasons. That table furnishes V, J and clone size, whereas the DNA furnished D and trimming. In all, the sample holds tens of thousands of clones, and about 70% of those were seen once. The ten largest clones add up to 11% of the sample.

Counted from cysteine to phenylalanine, this CDR3 has 16 amino acids. CDR3 DNA is the only sequence kept; it has 48 bases, read in frame from the first base. In the germline V gene, CDR1 corresponds to LGHNA and CDR2 to YNFKEQ. V is trimmed back by 0 bases and J by 5 bases, and the junction contains 6 bases that no gene match accounts for. The cohort consisted of some 730 healthy bone marrow donors. All cohort members were sampled while nominally healthy, although unrecorded immune exposures were likely present. The donor tested CMV seronegative, placing the donor among the 350 or so seronegative members of the cohort. Each donor provided a peripheral blood sample, and peripheral blood mononuclear cells were used for TCR beta sequencing. The Qiagen DNeasy Blood Extraction Kit was used to extract genomic DNA from the blood cell samples.

Sequenced sample: PBMCs. The clonotype was recovered from a woman aged 25 to 39 in good health and CMV-seronegative. Recombination connected TRBV4-2 to TRBJ2-7; 11 bases in between match TRBD2. The DNA sequence follows: TGTGCCAGCAGCCAAGACGCTAGCGGGGGGTTCAACGAGCAGTACTTC. It codes for CASSQDASGGFNEQYF.